This T cell receptor beta chain was documented in a study of cytomegalovirus exposure and HLA in healthy donors. Study in general: From approximately 170 million T cells, an earlier analysis saw roughly 120 million unique TCR beta sequences.

In regard to this clone: Antigen: not known.

Whole-study results and caveats: Per a later analysis, about 17,000 TCR beta sequences showed association with HLA alleles at 0.05 false discovery rate. Later analysis found that TCR beta chains associated with HLA were more clonally expanded than other, equally common chains.

Use of 60 Vbeta and 13 Jbeta primers characterized the PCR. In the original processing: Later work found around 80 million unique TCR beta chains, with approximately 12 million shared. Method: immunoSEQ multiplex PCR; TCRdb's copy keeps in-frame clones and lacks some. V and J calls and clone size come straight from that table; D and trimming were deduced from the DNA. The table includes some 150,000 clones, roughly 76% detected once. Germline values: CDR1 SGDLS, CDR2 YYNGEE. This CDR3 contains 13 residues. Between the trimmed V and J ends, which lost 5 bases and 1 base, there was a span of 6 bases. This clonotype originated in a female donor in good health and CMV-seronegative. This sequence joins TRBV9 and TRBJ2-2; D gene uncertain. Sequences were obtained from PBMCs. In DNA form, the CDR3 reads TGTGCCAGCAGGACGGGGAACACCGGGGAGCTGTTTTTT. It yields the protein CASRTGNTGELFF.